The 27 T cell receptor beta chains in this list originate from one sample, sequenced in a study of cytomegalovirus exposure and HLA in healthy donors. The PCR ran on 60 Vbeta and 13 Jbeta primers. Assay: immunoSEQ multiplex PCR; the TCRdb copy retains only in-frame clones and omits some. Among some 120,000 clones, 84% were seen once, and the ten largest hold under 3%. The specimen was PBMCs. The receptors here all came from a woman between 18 and 29 years old in good health and CMV-seropositive.

This chain uses TRBV6-5 with TRBJ1-2; D not certain. V dropped 2 bases and J dropped 7 bases, with 14 bases sitting between them. The CDR3 length is 14 residues. Germline V gene sequence: CDR1 MNHEY, CDR2 SVGAGI. The DNA for the CDR3 is TGTGCCAGCAGTTACGCAGACCGGGGTTCTGGCTACACCTTC. It encodes CASSYADRGSGYTF.

The chain uses TRBV11-3 and TRBJ2-1; 7 bases are shared with TRBD2. V shed 1 base and J 3 bases; nucleotides not matched to a gene: 0. CDR1 SGHNT and CDR2 YENEEA come from the germline V gene. This CDR3 is built from 14 residues. The CDR3 sequence: CASSLGGGYNEQFF. In nucleotides, the CDR3 is TGTGCCAGCAGCTTAGGGGGGGGCTACAATGAGCAGTTCTTC.

The V gene is TRBV5-1, the J gene TRBJ2-6, with 14 bases that match TRBD2. Trimming took 0 bases from V and 1 from J; bases not matched to a gene: 6. This CDR3 has 20 amino acids. The germline gives CDR1 SGHRS, CDR2 YFSETQ. The CDR3 sequence: CASSLDGGLAGGSGANVLTF. In nucleotides, the CDR3 is TGCGCCAGCAGCTTGGATGGCGGACTAGCGGGGGGTTCTGGGGCCAACGTCCTGACTTTC.

This clone has just a few counts. The rearrangement uses TRBV4-1 and TRBJ2-7; the match to TRBD1 covers 7 bases. V shed 0 bases, J shed 4 bases, and the junction held 6 bases outside the gene matches. Per germline, CDR1 MGHRA and CDR2 YSYEKL. The CDR3 loop spans 15 amino acids. CDR3 amino acids: CASSQEEQGIYEQYF. DNA for the CDR3: TGCGCCAGCAGCCAAGAGGAACAGGGGATTTACGAGCAGTACTTC.

The chain joins TRBV2 to TRBJ1-4; D possibly corresponds to TRBD1 (5 bases). V was pared by 6 bases and J by 5 bases, with 16 bases between. The germline V gene encodes CDR1 SNHLY and CDR2 FYNNEI. CDR3 length: 15 residues. The CDR3 nucleotides read TGTGCCAGCAGCGACCCGGGACTGATAAATGAAAAACTGTTTTTT. It specifies CASSDPGLINEKLFF.

The V and J genes are TRBV6-1 and TRBJ2-1; TRBD1 aligns across 9 bases. This CDR3 contains 13 residues. Looked up from germline, CDR1 is MNHNS and CDR2 is SASEGT. V dropped 7 bases and J dropped 7; count of bases not matched to a gene: 5. CDR3 nucleotide sequence: TGTGCCAGCAATGACAGGGGGTTGAATGAGCAGTTCTTC. Its translation is CASNDRGLNEQFF.

DNA of the CDR3: TGTGCCAGCAGCCCCCGGGGGACCGGGGAGCTGTTTTTT. It yields the protein CASSPRGTGELFF. This chain links TRBV13 with TRBJ2-2, with D perhaps matching TRBD2 (6 bases). V was cut by 5 bases and J by 5 bases, with 9 bases left in between. This CDR3 comprises 13 residues. Germline V gives CDR1 PRHDT, CDR2 FYEKMQ (reference sequence).

This clone was counted a few times. The chain carries TRBV4-1 and TRBJ2-1, with unresolved D. The germline CDR1 and CDR2 sequences are MGHRA and YSYEKL. Trimming pared 0 bases from V and 2 bases from J, leaving 5 bases between. The CDR3 loop spans 14 amino acids. CDR3 protein: CASSQDPAYNEQFF. The CDR3 DNA reads TGCGCCAGCAGCCAAGACCCAGCCTACAATGAGCAGTTCTTC.

Notes on this clone: Other DNA sequences of this sample code for an identical CDR3. This chain links TRBV5-6 with TRBJ2-5, with a possible D match to TRBD1 (5 bases). Looked up from germline, CDR1 is SGHDT and CDR2 is YYEEEE. The ends were cut back, 0 bases at V and 4 bases at J, with 13 bases in the middle. CDR3 length equals 15 residues. The CDR3 DNA follows: TGTGCCAGCAGCTTGGTCGGCAGGGAAATAGAGACCCAGTACTTC. Its protein is CASSLVGREIETQYF.

The chain combines TRBV29-1 with TRBJ2-2; 15 nucleotides align to TRBD2. CDR3 length: 17 residues. With V trimmed by 4 bases and J by 5 bases, 8 bases remained unmatched. The germline gives CDR1 SQVTM, CDR2 ANQGSEA. The chain's CDR3 is CSVAGLAGGPSTGELFF. As DNA, the CDR3 is TGCAGCGTTGCTGGACTAGCGGGGGGGCCAAGTACCGGGGAGCTGTTTTTT.

This chain connects TRBV4-1 to TRBJ1-1, with D possibly being TRBD1 (6 bases). Trimming cost V 1 base and J 4 bases, with 13 bases left between them. Germline V gene lookup returns CDR1 MGHRA and CDR2 YSYEKL. This CDR3 region has 15 residues. The CDR3 loop is CASSQAVGAGTEAFF. Written as DNA, the CDR3 is TGCGCCAGCAGCCAAGCTGTGGGGGCCGGCACTGAAGCTTTCTTT.

The chain joins TRBV19 to TRBJ2-3; the D gene is possibly TRBD2 (6 bases). Trimming stripped 1 base from V and 2 bases from J, with 10 bases between. This CDR3 region has 15 residues. The germline gives CDR1 LNHDA, CDR2 SQIVND (reference sequence). The CDR3 loop is CASSIGDSDTDTQYF. The CDR3 DNA reads TGTGCCAGTAGTATAGGGGACTCCGACACAGATACGCAGTATTTT.

This rearrangement joins TRBV4-1 to TRBJ2-3; TRBD2 aligns across 10 bases. Germline CDR1 reads MGHRA; CDR2 reads YSYEKL. The CDR3 totals 16 residues. V shed 4 bases, J shed 2 bases, and the junction held 6 bases outside the gene matches. DNA for the CDR3: TGCGCCAGCAGCCTAGTAAGCGGGGGGGCCACAGATACGCAGTATTTT. Translation: CASSLVSGGATDTQYF.

This clone was counted only a few times. J is TRBJ2-2 and V is TRBV4-1; D might be TRBD2 (6 bases). Germline V gene lookup returns CDR1 MGHRA and CDR2 YSYEKL. V lost 0 bases, J lost 1 base, and 12 bases lay in between. This CDR3 region has 17 residues. In DNA form, the CDR3 reads TGCGCCAGCAGCCAAGACAGTAGCGGCCTGAACACCGGGGAGCTGTTTTTT. It translates to CASSQDSSGLNTGELFF.

This clone appeared once. This chain uses TRBV2 with TRBJ2-5, with D perhaps TRBD1 (5 bases). Germline loops: CDR1 SNHLY, CDR2 FYNNEI. Trimming left V 5 bases short and J 4 bases short, with 17 bases between. The CDR3 loop spans 15 amino acids. For the CDR3, the DNA is TGTGCCAGCAGTCGTTTAGTTCAGGGTGGAGAGACCCAGTACTTC. Translating gives CASSRLVQGGETQYF.

V usage is TRBV5-6 and J usage is TRBJ2-5, with TRBD1 as a possible D gene (7 bases). CDR1 is SGHDT, CDR2 YYEEEE, per germline. V was pared by 0 bases and J by 5 bases, with 14 bases between. The CDR3 has 15 residues. The CDR3: CASSLGGGAGETQYF. CDR3 DNA: TGTGCCAGCAGCTTGGGAGGGGGCGCGGGGGAGACCCAGTACTTC.

This clone was recorded only once. The chain combines TRBV30 with TRBJ1-1; D is unresolved. V was trimmed by 0 bases and J by 1 base, leaving 6 bases between them. Per the germline V gene, CDR1 is GTSNPN and CDR2 is SVGIG (reference sequence). The CDR3 covers 13 residues. The CDR3 DNA follows: TGTGCCTGGAGTGTATCCAGGAACACTGAAGCTTTCTTT. It encodes CAWSVSRNTEAFF.

The rearrangement joins TRBV7-3 to TRBJ2-5; TRBD1 matches 8 bases. The end of the DNA aligns better with TRBJ2-7, so the J call may be wrong. The germline V gene has CDR1 SGHTA and CDR2 FQGTGA. There are 15 residues in the CDR3. The CDR3 loop is CASSPAAGQVLEQYF. The DNA for the CDR3 is TGTGCCAGCAGCCCGGCCGCGGGACAGGTGCTCGAGCAGTACTTC.

The chain couples TRBV9 to TRBJ2-3; D is unresolved. Deletions cut 4 bases from V and 4 bases from J, with 10 bases between. CDR1 SGDLS and CDR2 YYNGEE come from the germline V gene. This CDR3 has 13 residues. The CDR3 is CASSLSQSDTQYF. In nucleotides, the CDR3 is TGTGCCAGCAGCCTCTCCCAGTCAGATACGCAGTATTTT. Supplemented by reference TRBV9 and TRBJ2-3, the full variable domain reads DSGVTQTPKHLITATGQRVTLRCSPRSGDLSVYWYQQSLDQGLQFLIQYYNGEERAKGNILERFSAQQFPDLHSELNLSSLELGDSALYFCASSLSQSDTQYFGPGTRLTVL.

V is TRBV6-1 and J is TRBJ2-5; weak D call: TRBD2 (7 bases). The ends were cut back, 6 bases at V and 2 bases at J, with 13 bases in the middle. CDR1 MNHNS and CDR2 SASEGT come from the germline V gene. The CDR3 covers 14 residues. CDR3 nucleotides: TGTGCCAGCAGCTGGGGGGGCCGACAAGAGACCCAGTACTTC. It yields the protein CASSWGGRQETQYF.

The J gene is TRBJ2-7, the V gene TRBV25-1; 10 bases agree with TRBD2. The CDR3 is 13 amino acids. CDR1 is MGHDK, CDR2 SYGVNS, per germline. V trimming: 8 bases; J trimming: 0 bases; junction bases outside the gene matches: 1. CDR3 sequence (DNA): TGTGCCAGCTCTAGCGGGGGCTCCTACGAGCAGTACTTC. Its protein product is CASSSGGSYEQYF.

The V and J genes are TRBV10-3 and TRBJ2-3, with D perhaps TRBD2 (5 bases). The CDR3 consists of 14 residues. Trimming removed 0 bases at V and 6 bases at J, with 10 bases between. Germline CDR1 is ENHRY and CDR2 is SYGVKD. The CDR3 here is CAISESLASDTQYF. CDR3 bases: TGTGCCATCAGTGAGTCCCTAGCATCCGATACGCAGTATTTT.

The chain employs TRBV7-7 and TRBJ2-3; 13 nucleotides align to TRBD2. Trimming cost V 5 bases and J 3 bases; bases outside gene matches: 8. CDR3 size: 17 residues. Germline loops: CDR1 SSHAT, CDR2 FNYEAQ (reference sequence). The CDR3 DNA follows: TGTGCCAGCAGCCGGACTAGCGGGGGATCAGGAACAGATACGCAGTATTTT. It yields the protein CASSRTSGGSGTDTQYF.

The V and J genes are TRBV2 and TRBJ1-5, with TRBD1 matching 9 bases. The trim removed 6 bases at V and 1 base at J, leaving 7 bases unmatched. Germline-derived CDR1 and CDR2 are SNHLY and FYNNEI. The CDR3 extends over 16 amino acids. The CDR3 nucleotides read TGTGCCAGCAGACTACAGGGGGCAGGGAGCAATCAGCCCCAGCATTTT. This encodes CASRLQGAGSNQPQHF.

The chain couples TRBV30 to TRBJ1-1; 8 bases align to TRBD1. Germline values: CDR1 GTSNPN, CDR2 SVGIG (reference sequence). The CDR3 is 14 residues long. J lost 6 bases, V lost 4 bases, and 10 bases had no gene match. Here the CDR3 DNA reads TGTGCCTGGACCCATAACAGGGGGAAGGCTGAAGCTTTCTTT. It is translated as CAWTHNRGKAEAFF.

This chain connects TRBV1 to TRBJ1-6. TRBV1 is a pseudogene locus. The CDR3 is made up of 19 amino acids. Here the CDR3 DNA reads TGCACCAGCAGCCAAGATTTTTCGGGGAAACCTCGACCCAATTCACCCCTCCACTTT. Protein sequence: CTSSQDFSGKPRPNSPLHF.

V and J are TRBV25-1 and TRBJ2-3, with TRBD1 matching over 8 bases. Germline V gives CDR1 MGHDK, CDR2 SYGVNS. V gave up 6 bases and J gave up 1 base; unmatched junction bases: 6. The CDR3 loop spans 15 amino acids. CDR3 nucleotide sequence: TGTGCCAGCAGGACAGGGGCGTTGGGCACAGATACGCAGTATTTT. This codes for CASRTGALGTDTQYF.